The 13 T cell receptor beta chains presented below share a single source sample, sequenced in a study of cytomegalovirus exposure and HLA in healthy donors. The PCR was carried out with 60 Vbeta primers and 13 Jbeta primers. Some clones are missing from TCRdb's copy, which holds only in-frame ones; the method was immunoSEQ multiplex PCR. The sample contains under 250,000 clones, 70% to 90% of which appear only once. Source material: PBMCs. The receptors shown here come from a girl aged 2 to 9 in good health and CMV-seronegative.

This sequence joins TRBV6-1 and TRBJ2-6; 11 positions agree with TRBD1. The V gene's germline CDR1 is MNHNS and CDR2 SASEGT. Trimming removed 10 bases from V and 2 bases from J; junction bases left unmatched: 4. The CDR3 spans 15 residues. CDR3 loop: CATTGQGAGANVLTF. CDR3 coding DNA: TGTGCCACCACGGGACAGGGGGCTGGGGCCAACGTCCTGACTTTC.

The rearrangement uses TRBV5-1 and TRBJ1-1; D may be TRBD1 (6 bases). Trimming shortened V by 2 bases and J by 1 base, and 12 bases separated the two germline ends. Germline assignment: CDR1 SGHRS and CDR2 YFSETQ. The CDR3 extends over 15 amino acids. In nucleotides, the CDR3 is TGCGCCAGCAGCTTAGAGGGACATCAGAACACTGAAGCTTTCTTT. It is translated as CASSLEGHQNTEAFF.

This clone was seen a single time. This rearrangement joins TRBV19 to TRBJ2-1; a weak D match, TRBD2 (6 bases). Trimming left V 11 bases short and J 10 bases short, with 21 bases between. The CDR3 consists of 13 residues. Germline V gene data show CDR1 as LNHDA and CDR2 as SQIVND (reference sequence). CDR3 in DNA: TGTGCCTCACGCCCCGGTGGGGGACTGGAGCAGTTCTTC. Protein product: CASRPGGGLEQFF.

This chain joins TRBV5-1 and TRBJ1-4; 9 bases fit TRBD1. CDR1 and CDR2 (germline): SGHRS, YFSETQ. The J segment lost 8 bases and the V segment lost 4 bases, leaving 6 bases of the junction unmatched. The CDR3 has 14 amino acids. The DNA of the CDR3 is TGCGCCAGCAGCCTCGGGACAGGGCGCGAAAAACTGTTTTTT. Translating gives CASSLGTGREKLFF.

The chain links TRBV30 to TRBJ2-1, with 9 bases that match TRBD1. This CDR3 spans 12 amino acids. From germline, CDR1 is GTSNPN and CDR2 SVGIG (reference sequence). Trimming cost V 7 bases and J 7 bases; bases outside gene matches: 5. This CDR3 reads CASTDRGNEQFF. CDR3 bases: TGTGCCTCCACGGACAGGGGAAATGAGCAGTTCTTC.

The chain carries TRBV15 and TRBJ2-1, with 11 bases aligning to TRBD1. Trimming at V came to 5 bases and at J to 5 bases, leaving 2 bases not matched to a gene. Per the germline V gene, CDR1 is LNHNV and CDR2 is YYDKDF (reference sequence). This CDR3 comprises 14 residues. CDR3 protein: CATSRDRGDNEQFF. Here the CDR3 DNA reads TGTGCCACCAGCCGGGACAGGGGGGACAATGAGCAGTTCTTC.

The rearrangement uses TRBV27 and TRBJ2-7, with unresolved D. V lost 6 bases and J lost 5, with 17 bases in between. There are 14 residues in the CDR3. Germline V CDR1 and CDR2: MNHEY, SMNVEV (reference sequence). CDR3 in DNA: TGTGCCAGCAGCTCCCCAGAACGCCACAACGAGCAGTACTTC. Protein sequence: CASSSPERHNEQYF.

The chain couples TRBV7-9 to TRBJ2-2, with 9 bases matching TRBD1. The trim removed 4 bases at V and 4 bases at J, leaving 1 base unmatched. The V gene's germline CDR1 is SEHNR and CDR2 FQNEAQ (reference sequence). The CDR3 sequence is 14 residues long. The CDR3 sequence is CASSYRGRTGELFF. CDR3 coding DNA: TGTGCCAGCAGCTACAGGGGGCGCACCGGGGAGCTGTTTTTT. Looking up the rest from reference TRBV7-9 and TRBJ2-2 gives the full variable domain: DTGVSQNPRHKITKRGQNVTFRCDPISEHNRLYWYRQTLGQGPEFLTYFQNEAQLEKSRLLSDRFSAERPKGSFSTLEIQRTEQGDSAMYLCASSYRGRTGELFFGEGSRLTVL.

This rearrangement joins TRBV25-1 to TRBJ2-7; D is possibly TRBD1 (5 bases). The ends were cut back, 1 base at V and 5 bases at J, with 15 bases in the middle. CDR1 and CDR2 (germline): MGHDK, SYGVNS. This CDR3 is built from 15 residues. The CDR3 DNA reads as TGTGCCAGCAGTGAATTGGGGCCCTTGAGTAACGAGCAGTACTTC. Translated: CASSELGPLSNEQYF.

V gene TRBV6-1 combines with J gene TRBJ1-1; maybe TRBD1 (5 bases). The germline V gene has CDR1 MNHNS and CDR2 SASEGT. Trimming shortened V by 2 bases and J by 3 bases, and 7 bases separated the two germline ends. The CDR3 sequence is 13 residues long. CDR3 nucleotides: TGTGCCAGCAGTGAAATAGGGGACACTGAAGCTTTCTTT. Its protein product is CASSEIGDTEAFF.

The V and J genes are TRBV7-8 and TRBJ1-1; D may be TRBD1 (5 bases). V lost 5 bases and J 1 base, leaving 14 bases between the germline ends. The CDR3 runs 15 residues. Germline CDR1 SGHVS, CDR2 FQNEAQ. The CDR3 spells CASSPRLQGNTEAFF. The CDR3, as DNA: TGTGCCAGCAGCCCACGCCTCCAGGGGAACACTGAAGCTTTCTTT.

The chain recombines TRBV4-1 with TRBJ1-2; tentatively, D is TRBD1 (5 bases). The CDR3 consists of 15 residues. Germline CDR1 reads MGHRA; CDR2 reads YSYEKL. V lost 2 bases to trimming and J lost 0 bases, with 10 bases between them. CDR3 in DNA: TGCGCCAGCAGCCAACCCTGGGGGGCTAACTATGGCTACACCTTC. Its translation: CASSQPWGANYGYTF.

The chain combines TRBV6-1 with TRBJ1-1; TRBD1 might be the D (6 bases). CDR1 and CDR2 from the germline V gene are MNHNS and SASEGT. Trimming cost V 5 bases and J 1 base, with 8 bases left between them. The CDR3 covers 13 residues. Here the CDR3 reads CASSWDKNTEAFF. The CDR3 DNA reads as TGTGCCAGCAGTTGGGACAAGAACACTGAAGCTTTCTTT.